Listed below are T cell receptor beta chains from one sample, sequenced in a study of blood T cell repertoires in COVID-19. This table comes from immunoSEQ multiplex PCR, and its TCRdb copy is limited to in-frame clones, with some not included. This sample has more than 100,000 clones, with 75% to 90% found just once. The specimen sequenced was peripheral blood. These receptors were collected from a man between 50 and 59 years old with active or convalescent COVID-19. The CDR3 runs from the conserved cysteine through the conserved F or W. D genes are given only for firm matches. The listing skips clone size in some rows; elsewhere it reads once, few, many or a size class.

V gene	D gene	J gene	clone size	CDR3 length	CDR3 protein	CDR3 DNA
TRBV3-1/TRBV3-2	TRBD1	TRBJ2-5	-	16	CASSQALQGAGETQYF	TGTGCCAGCAGCCAAGCATTACAGGGGGCAGGAGAGACCCAGTACTTC
TRBV2	-	TRBJ1-4	-	14	CASSVDRINEKLFF	TGTGCCAGCAGTGTGGACAGAATTAATGAAAAACTGTTTTTT
TRBV10-3	TRBD2	TRBJ2-2	-	14	CAIKSSGRGGELFF	TGTGCCATCAAGTCTAGCGGGAGGGGCGGGGAGCTGTTTTTT
TRBV6-5	TRBD1	TRBJ2-7	-	14	CASSYGTGDYEQYF	TGTGCCAGCAGTTACGGGACAGGCGATTACGAGCAGTACTTC
TRBV6-6	TRBD1	TRBJ1-1	-	15	CASSYGGQGYTEAFF	TGTGCCAGCAGTTACGGGGGACAGGGGTACACTGAAGCTTTCTTT
TRBV28	-	TRBJ2-1	-	15	CASSLPKGQPNEQFF	TGTGCCAGCAGTTTACCAAAAGGACAGCCCAATGAGCAGTTCTTC
TRBV7-9	-	TRBJ1-4	-	15	CASSTGDILDEKLFF	TGTGCCAGCAGCACCGGGGACATATTGGATGAAAAACTGTTTTTT
TRBV5-1	TRBD1	TRBJ2-5	-	16	CASRTPGQGVQETQYF	TGCGCCAGCAGGACACCGGGACAGGGGGTCCAAGAGACCCAGTACTTC
TRBV11-2	-	TRBJ1-3	-	19	CASSLELFGAGEFGNTIYF	TGTGCCAGCAGCTTAGAACTTTTTGGGGCAGGGGAATTTGGAAACACCATATATTTT
TRBV2	-	TRBJ2-3	-	13	CASSPLSTDTQYF	TGTGCCAGCAGTCCTCTTAGCACAGATACGCAGTATTTT
TRBV21-1	-	TRBJ2-5	-	21	CASSKWAPDRGRGQGQETQYF	TGTGCCAGCAGCAAGTGGGCCCCTGACAGGGGACGAGGACAAGGGCAAGAGACCCAGTACTTC
TRBV15	-	TRBJ2-2	-	13	CATSRRDTGELFF	TGTGCCACCAGCAGAAGAGACACCGGGGAGCTGTTTTTT
TRBV27	-	TRBJ2-7	-	13	CASSLELGSEQYF	TGTGCCAGCAGTCTGGAGTTGGGTAGCGAGCAGTACTTC
TRBV6-1	TRBD1	TRBJ1-1	-	14	CASSEAQGYTEAFF	TGTGCCAGCAGTGAAGCACAGGGGTACACTGAAGCTTTCTTT
TRBV14	TRBD1	TRBJ2-1	-	15	CASSPFAGTGVEQFF	TGTGCCAGCAGCCCCTTCGCCGGGACAGGGGTTGAGCAGTTCTTC
TRBV28	-	TRBJ2-4	-	16	CASTRPPPLAKNIQYF	TGTGCCAGCACCCGCCCCCCCCCACTAGCCAAAAACATTCAGTACTTC
TRBV5-4	TRBD2	TRBJ2-5	-	14	CASSPPGLQETQYF	TGTGCCAGCAGCCCCCCGGGACTACAAGAGACCCAGTACTTC
TRBV27	TRBD1	TRBJ1-1	-	14	CASSTDRGLGLAFF	TGTGCCAGCAGCACCGACAGGGGGCTAGGTCTGGCTTTCTTT
TRBV19	TRBD1	TRBJ2-7	-	14	CASSKGQRSYEQYF	TGTGCCAGTAGTAAGGGACAGCGCTCCTACGAGCAGTACTTC
TRBV12-3/TRBV12-4	-	TRBJ2-7	-	13	CASSLKGRGEQYF	TGTGCCAGCAGTTTAAAGGGAAGGGGGGAGCAGTACTTC
TRBV9	TRBD2	TRBJ2-3	-	17	CASSVAGLAGVTDTQYF	TGTGCCAGCAGCGTAGCGGGTCTAGCGGGGGTCACAGATACGCAGTATTTT
TRBV5-6	-	TRBJ2-3	-	15	CASSSRTSSTDTQYF	TGTGCCAGCAGCTCACGGACTTCTAGCACAGATACGCAGTATTTT
TRBV18	TRBD1	TRBJ1-1	-	14	CASSVDRGFTEAFF	TGTGCCAGCTCGGTAGACAGGGGTTTCACTGAAGCTTTCTTT
TRBV25-1	TRBD2	TRBJ2-3	few	16	CASSAGLALSTDTQYF	TGTGCCAGCAGTGCAGGACTAGCCCTTAGCACAGATACGCAGTATTTT
TRBV27	-	TRBJ2-7	-	13	CASSFRQVSEQYF	TGTGCCAGCAGTTTTAGACAGGTTAGCGAGCAGTACTTC
TRBV11-2	TRBD1	TRBJ1-6	-	15	CASSFGTGKNSPLHF	TGTGCCAGCAGCTTCGGGACAGGGAAGAATTCACCCCTCCACTTT
TRBV18	TRBD1	TRBJ2-2	-	14	CASSRGQETGELFF	TGTGCCAGCTCACGGGGACAGGAGACCGGGGAGCTGTTTTTT
TRBV10-3	TRBD1	TRBJ1-4	-	16	CAISAQPGQGNEKLFF	TGTGCCATCAGTGCCCAACCGGGACAGGGGAATGAAAAACTGTTTTTT
TRBV2	TRBD2	TRBJ2-2	-	17	CASSPLAGGPGTGELFF	TGTGCCAGCAGCCCCCTAGCGGGAGGGCCAGGAACCGGGGAGCTGTTTTTT
TRBV4-1	-	TRBJ1-5	-	15	CASSQVQENNQPQHF	TGCGCCAGCAGCCAAGTACAGGAAAATAATCAGCCCCAGCATTTT
TRBV6-8	-	TRBJ2-1	-	16	CASTLGGGPVNNEQFF	TGTGCCAGCACTCTAGGGGGGGGGCCCGTAAACAATGAGCAGTTCTTC
TRBV14	-	TRBJ1-4	-	15	CASSQEQFRGEKLFF	TGTGCCAGCAGCCAAGAACAGTTTAGGGGTGAAAAACTGTTTTTT
TRBV7-6	-	TRBJ2-7	-	14	CASSLGGTAYEQYF	TGTGCCAGCAGCTTAGGCGGGACCGCCTACGAGCAGTACTTC
TRBV30	-	TRBJ1-2	-	14	CAWSVMEFPYGYTF	TGTGCCTGGAGTGTAATGGAGTTTCCTTATGGCTACACCTTC
TRBV11-2	TRBD2	TRBJ2-1	-	15	CASSLGLAGGYEQFF	TGTGCCAGCAGCTTAGGACTAGCGGGAGGTTATGAGCAGTTCTTC